Given below is one TCR beta chain in context. Method: immunoSEQ multiplex PCR; TCRdb's copy keeps in-frame clones and lacks some. This table has around 230,000 clones, over 75% appearing once. This sample stems from a study of blood T cell repertoires in COVID-19. About the research overall: PBMCs, B-cell-depleted T cells, or T cells were the source of the cDNA or gDNA that made up the material.

The CDR3 is 15 residues long. This sequence originates from a woman at least 80 years old with acute or convalescent COVID-19. Sequencing was performed on peripheral blood. The V gene is TRBV21-1, the J gene TRBJ2-7; the DNA was not used to check the table's D call, TRBD1. TRBV21-1 is termed a pseudogene. CDR3 loop: CASSKRAGQGSEQYF. The CDR3 bases are TGTGCCAGCAGCAAACGAGCAGGACAGGGTAGCGAGCAGTACTTC.